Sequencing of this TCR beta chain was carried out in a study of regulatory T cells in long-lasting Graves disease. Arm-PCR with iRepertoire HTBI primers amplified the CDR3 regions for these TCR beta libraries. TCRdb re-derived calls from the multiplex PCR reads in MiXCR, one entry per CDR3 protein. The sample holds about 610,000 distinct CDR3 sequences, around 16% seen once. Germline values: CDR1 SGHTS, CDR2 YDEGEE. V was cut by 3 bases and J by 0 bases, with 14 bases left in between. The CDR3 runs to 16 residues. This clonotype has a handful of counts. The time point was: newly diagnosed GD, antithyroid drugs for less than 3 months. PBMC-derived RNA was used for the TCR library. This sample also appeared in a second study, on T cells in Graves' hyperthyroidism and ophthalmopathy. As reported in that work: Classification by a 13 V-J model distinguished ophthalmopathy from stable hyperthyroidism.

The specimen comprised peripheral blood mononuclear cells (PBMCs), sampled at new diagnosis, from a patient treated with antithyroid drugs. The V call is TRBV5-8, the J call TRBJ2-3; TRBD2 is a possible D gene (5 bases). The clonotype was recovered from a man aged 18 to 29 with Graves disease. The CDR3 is CASSSSRTGSTDTQYF. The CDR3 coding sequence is TGTGCCAGCAGCTCCTCCAGGACTGGAAGCACAGATACGCAGTATTTT.